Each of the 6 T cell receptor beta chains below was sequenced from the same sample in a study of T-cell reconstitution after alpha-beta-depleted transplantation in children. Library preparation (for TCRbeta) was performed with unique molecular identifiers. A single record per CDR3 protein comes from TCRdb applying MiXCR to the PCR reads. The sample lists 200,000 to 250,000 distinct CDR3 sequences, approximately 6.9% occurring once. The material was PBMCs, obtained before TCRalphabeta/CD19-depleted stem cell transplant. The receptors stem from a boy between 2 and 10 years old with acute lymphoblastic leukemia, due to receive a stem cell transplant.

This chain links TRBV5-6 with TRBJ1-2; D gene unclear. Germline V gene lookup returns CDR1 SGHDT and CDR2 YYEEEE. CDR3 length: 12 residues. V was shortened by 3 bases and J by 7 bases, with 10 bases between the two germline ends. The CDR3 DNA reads TGTGCCAGCAGCTCGCGGGTCGGTGGCTACACCTTC. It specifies CASSSRVGGYTF.

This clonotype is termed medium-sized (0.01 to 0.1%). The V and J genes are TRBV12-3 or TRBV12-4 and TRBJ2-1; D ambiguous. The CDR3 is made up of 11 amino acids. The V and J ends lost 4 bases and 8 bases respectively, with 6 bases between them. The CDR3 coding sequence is TGTGCCAGCAGTTCCCAATATGAGCAGTTCTTC. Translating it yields CASSSQYEQFF.

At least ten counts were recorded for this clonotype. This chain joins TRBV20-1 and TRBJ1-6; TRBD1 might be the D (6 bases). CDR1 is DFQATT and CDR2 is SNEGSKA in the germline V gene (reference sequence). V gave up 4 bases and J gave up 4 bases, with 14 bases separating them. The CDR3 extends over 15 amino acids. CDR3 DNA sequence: TGCAGTGCTACGCCAGGGGCGGATTATAATTCACCCCTCCACTTT. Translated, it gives CSATPGADYNSPLHF.

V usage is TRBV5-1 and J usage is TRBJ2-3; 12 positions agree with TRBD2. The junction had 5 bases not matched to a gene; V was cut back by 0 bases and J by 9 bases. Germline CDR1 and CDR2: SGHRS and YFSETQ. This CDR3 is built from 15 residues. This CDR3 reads CASSLVRLAGGTQYF. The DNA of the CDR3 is TGCGCCAGCAGCTTGGTTCGGCTAGCGGGGGGGACGCAGTATTTT.

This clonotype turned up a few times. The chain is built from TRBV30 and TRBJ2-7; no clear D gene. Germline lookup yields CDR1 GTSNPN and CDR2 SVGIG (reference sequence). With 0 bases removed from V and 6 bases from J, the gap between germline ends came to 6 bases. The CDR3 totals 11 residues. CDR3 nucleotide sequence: TGTGCCTGGAGTGTCACATCCGAGCAGTACTTC. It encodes CAWSVTSEQYF. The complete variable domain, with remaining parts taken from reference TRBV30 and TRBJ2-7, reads SQTIHQWPATLVQPVGSPLSLECTVEGTSNPNLYWYRQAAGRGLQLLFYSVGIGQISSEVPQNLSASRPQDRQFILSSKKLLLSDSGFYLCAWSVTSEQYFGPGTRLTVT.

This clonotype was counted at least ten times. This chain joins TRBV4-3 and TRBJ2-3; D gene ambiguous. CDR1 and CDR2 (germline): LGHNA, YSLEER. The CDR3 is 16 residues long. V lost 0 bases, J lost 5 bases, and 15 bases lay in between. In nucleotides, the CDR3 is TGCGCCAGCAGCCAAGATCTTGAGATTTCAGGAGATACGCAGTATTTT. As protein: CASSQDLEISGDTQYF.